Shown below are 23 T cell receptor beta chains from a single sample sequenced in a study of T cell responses to AZD1222 COVID-19 vaccine. Sequencing used immunoSEQ multiplex PCR; TCRdb keeps in-frame clones, though not all of them. This table holds approximately 150,000 clones, approximately 92% found once. Specimen: peripheral blood, collected on day 0 of AZD1222 vaccination. The receptors derive from an adult in good health.

The chain employs TRBV11-2 and TRBJ1-1; D remains ambiguous. Germline lookup yields CDR1 SGHAT and CDR2 FQNNGV. CDR3 length: 19 amino acids. V lost 5 bases to trimming and J lost 0 bases, with 25 bases between them. CDR3: CASSASPGVLNPLNTEAFF. The CDR3 region has the DNA TGTGCCAGCAGCGCCTCCCCTGGGGTTCTGAATCCCTTGAACACTGAAGCTTTCTTT.

This clone was seen only once. This chain uses TRBV6-1 with TRBJ1-5, with 7 bases that match TRBD1. The CDR3 covers 17 residues. J was trimmed by 4 bases and V by 2 bases; bases with no gene match: 11. The germline V gene encodes CDR1 MNHNS and CDR2 SASEGT. The CDR3 loop reads CASSEIGTPGGNQPQHF. CDR3 sequence (DNA): TGTGCCAGCAGTGAAATAGGAACTCCAGGGGGGAATCAGCCCCAGCATTTT.

This chain connects TRBV6-5 to TRBJ1-4; D is undetermined. V was cut by 0 bases and J by 4 bases, with 9 bases left in between. Germline V CDR1 and CDR2: MNHEY, SVGAGI. The CDR3 runs to 15 residues. CDR3 sequence (DNA): TGTGCCAGCAGTTACTCGGTGCTGTTTAATGAAAAACTGTTTTTT. Amino acid sequence: CASSYSVLFNEKLFF.

Remarks on this clone: This CDR3 is also generated by other DNA sequences in the sample. The chain employs TRBV19 and TRBJ2-7, with D maybe TRBD1 (5 bases). This CDR3 comprises 12 residues. The germline gives CDR1 LNHDA, CDR2 SQIVND (reference sequence). Trimming pared 4 bases from V and 3 bases from J, leaving 7 bases between. Written as DNA, the CDR3 is TGTGCCAGTAGTACAGGGAACTACGAGCAGTACTTC. It translates to CASSTGNYEQYF.

The genes are TRBV7-2 and TRBJ2-5; TRBD2 aligns across 14 bases. J gave up 4 bases and V 1 base, and 5 bases lay outside the gene matches. The germline gives CDR1 SGHTA, CDR2 FQGNSA. The CDR3 runs 17 residues. As DNA, the CDR3 is TGTGCCAGCAGCTTAGTGGGACTAGCGGGGGCAAGAGAGACCCAGTACTTC. It translates to CASSLVGLAGARETQYF.

The genes are TRBV27 and TRBJ2-7, with D possibly matching TRBD1 (6 bases). Deletions cut 3 bases from V and 0 bases from J, with 18 bases between. The V gene's germline CDR1 is MNHEY and CDR2 SMNVEV (reference sequence). The CDR3 loop spans 17 amino acids. The CDR3 DNA reads as TGTGCCAGCAGTTTTGAGGGGGTCCCTCAGAGCTCCTACGAGCAGTACTTC. It yields the protein CASSFEGVPQSSYEQYF.

This clone was seen just once. The V call is TRBV7-8, the J call TRBJ2-7, with 9 bases matching TRBD2. This CDR3 region has 15 residues. Germline V gives CDR1 SGHVS, CDR2 FQNEAQ. With 1 base clipped from V and 2 bases from J, the junction kept 3 bases outside the gene matches. The CDR3 is CASSLEAGGTYEQYF. Written as DNA, the CDR3 is TGTGCCAGCAGCTTAGAAGCGGGGGGTACCTACGAGCAGTACTTC.

The chain employs TRBV5-6 and TRBJ2-7, with D possibly being TRBD2 (6 bases). Between the trimmed V and J ends, which lost 0 bases and 7 bases, there was a span of 11 bases. CDR1 and CDR2 from the germline V gene are SGHDT and YYEEEE. CDR3 length: 13 amino acids. The CDR3 protein is CASSLDRGVEQYF. CDR3 sequence (DNA): TGTGCCAGCAGCTTGGACCGCGGGGTTGAGCAGTACTTC.

The chain has TRBV3-1 (or the pseudogene TRBV3-2) and TRBJ2-7; D is perhaps TRBD1 or TRBD2 (5 bases each). The CDR3 has 15 amino acids. V was trimmed by 1 base and J by 3 bases, leaving 13 bases between them. Germline assignment: CDR1 LGHDT and CDR2 YNNKEL (reference sequence). CDR3 sequence (DNA): TGTGCCAGCAGCCAAGCGGGCGATGGGGGCTACGAGCAGTACTTC. As protein: CASSQAGDGGYEQYF.

V is TRBV10-3 and J is TRBJ2-1; 7 bases are shared with TRBD2. This CDR3 spans 11 amino acids. The V gene end was trimmed by 8 bases and the J gene end by 6 bases; junction bases not matched to a gene: 1. The germline V gene has CDR1 ENHRY and CDR2 SYGVKD. CDR3 coding DNA: TGTGCCATCGGGGGGGGCAATGAGCAGTTCTTC. Its protein is CAIGGGNEQFF.

The gene calls are TRBV19 and TRBJ2-2; 13 bases are a match to TRBD2. V lost 3 bases and J lost 5; bases outside the gene matches: 6. This CDR3 comprises 17 residues. The germline CDR1 and CDR2 sequences are LNHDA and SQIVND (reference sequence). This CDR3 is CASSITSGRVGTGELFF. In DNA form, the CDR3 reads TGTGCCAGTAGTATTACTAGCGGGAGGGTCGGGACCGGGGAGCTGTTTTTT.

V is TRBV6-2 or TRBV6-3 and J is TRBJ1-5; D may be TRBD1 (5 bases). Trimming stripped 3 bases from V and 5 bases from J, with 23 bases between. The CDR3 runs to 18 residues. Germline CDR1 reads MNHEY; CDR2 reads SVGEGT. The CDR3 coding sequence is TGTGCCAGCAGTTATCCCGGCCAGGGTGTAGGTCCCGATCAGCCCCAGCATTTT. Protein: CASSYPGQGVGPDQPQHF.

The chain recombines TRBV6-4 with TRBJ2-1, with no clear D. CDR1 and CDR2 (germline): MRHNA, SNTAGT. Trimming left V 8 bases short and J 0 bases short, with 14 bases between. The CDR3 covers 15 residues. CDR3 sequence: CASRTTRYSYNEQFF. CDR3 coding DNA: TGTGCCAGCCGTACGACCCGGTACTCCTACAATGAGCAGTTCTTC.

The chain combines TRBV7-3 with TRBJ2-2, with a possible D match to TRBD1 (5 bases). The germline CDR1 and CDR2 sequences are SGHTA and FQGTGA. The CDR3 has 15 residues. Trimming stripped 5 bases from V and 4 bases from J, with 14 bases between. CDR3 nucleotide sequence: TGTGCCAGCAGCACCCGGCAGGGCGGCACCGGGGAGCTGTTTTTT. It codes for CASSTRQGGTGELFF.

V usage is TRBV6-6 and J usage is TRBJ1-5; TRBD1 agrees at 9 bases. Germline CDR1 reads MNHNY; CDR2 reads SVGAGI (reference sequence). The CDR3 spans 14 residues. With V trimmed by 9 bases and J by 0 bases, 3 bases remained unmatched. CDR3 residues: CASGTGSSNQPQHF. Here the CDR3 DNA reads TGTGCCAGTGGGACAGGGAGTAGCAATCAGCCCCAGCATTTT.

This chain uses TRBV19 with TRBJ1-3, with 7 bases identical to TRBD1. V trimming: 5 bases; J trimming: 2 bases; junction bases outside the gene matches: 9. CDR3 length: 16 amino acids. In germline, CDR1 is LNHDA, CDR2 SQIVND (reference sequence). The CDR3: CASSDSTGTAGNTIYF. Here the CDR3 DNA reads TGTGCCAGTAGTGACTCGACAGGGACTGCTGGAAACACCATATATTTT.

The gene calls are TRBV7-2 and TRBJ1-5; TRBD1 matches 7 bases. V was clipped by 0 bases and J by 1 base; unmatched bases: 0. Germline V gives CDR1 SGHTA, CDR2 FQGNSA. The CDR3 loop spans 15 amino acids. The CDR3 bases are TGTGCCAGCAGCTTAGCAGGGGGCAGCAATCAGCCCCAGCATTTT. Translated, it gives CASSLAGGSNQPQHF.

Here the CDR3 reads CASSGGTANQPQHF. In nucleotides, the CDR3 is TGTGCCAGCAGCGGCGGGACAGCCAATCAGCCCCAGCATTTT. J is TRBJ1-5 and V is TRBV7-9, with 7 bases that match TRBD1. The junction had 4 bases not matched to a gene; V was cut back by 5 bases and J by 3 bases. The CDR3 has 14 residues. Germline CDR1 and CDR2: SEHNR and FQNEAQ (reference sequence).

The chain couples TRBV5-1 to TRBJ2-4; 15 bases agree with TRBD2. Germline V gene sequence: CDR1 SGHRS, CDR2 YFSETQ. Losses at the gene ends were 2 bases for V and 0 bases for J; bases not matched to a gene: 3. This CDR3 contains 18 residues. The CDR3 here is CASSFGLAGGLAKNIQYF. CDR3 DNA sequence: TGCGCCAGCAGCTTTGGACTAGCGGGGGGGTTAGCCAAAAACATTCAGTACTTC.

This rearrangement joins TRBV19 to TRBJ2-1; D possibly matches TRBD1 or TRBD2 (6 bases each). Per germline, CDR1 LNHDA and CDR2 SQIVND (reference sequence). The V and J ends lost 9 bases and 0 bases respectively, with 12 bases between them. There are 14 residues in the CDR3. Written as DNA, the CDR3 is TGTGCCAGCGTCGGGGGCCCCTCCTACAATGAGCAGTTCTTC. Protein product: CASVGGPSYNEQFF.

The V and J genes are TRBV19 and TRBJ1-1; 10 bases map to TRBD1. CDR3 size: 15 residues. Germline V gives CDR1 LNHDA, CDR2 SQIVND (reference sequence). The V and J ends lost 4 bases and 7 bases, in that order; junction bases with no gene match: 9. Written as DNA, the CDR3 is TGTGCCAGTAGTACCCGACAGGGGGCAATTGGTGAAGCTTTCTTT. This codes for CASSTRQGAIGEAFF.

The chain recombines TRBV10-3 with TRBJ1-3, with 8 bases matching TRBD1. The CDR3 contains 15 residues. CDR1 ENHRY and CDR2 SYGVKD come from the germline V gene. V was clipped by 3 bases and J by 4 bases; unmatched bases: 5. CDR3 sequence (DNA): TGTGCCATCAGTGACCCTGGACAGGGAGGAAACACCATATATTTT. Its translation is CAISDPGQGGNTIYF.

This chain links TRBV9 with TRBJ2-1; 9 bases align to TRBD1. CDR1 SGDLS and CDR2 YYNGEE come from the germline V gene. The V and J ends lost 2 bases and 7 bases, in that order; junction bases with no gene match: 7. The CDR3 sequence is 15 residues long. The CDR3 DNA reads TGTGCCAGCAGCGTGTTAACAGGGGGCTGGAATGAGCAGTTCTTC. Residues: CASSVLTGGWNEQFF.